This T cell receptor (beta chain) was recorded in a study of shared clonotypes between healthy human individuals. Study details: The donor pool was made up of two women and three men aged 18 to 49.

Measured with immunoSEQ multiplex PCR; TCRdb has only the in-frame clones, and not every one. This sample has 1.5 million to 1.9 million clones, with nearly 99% found just once. The ends lost 2 bases at V and 3 bases at J; junction bases unmatched: 8. The CDR3 extends over 18 amino acids. Germline CDR1 is SEHNR and CDR2 is FQNEAQ (reference sequence). Regarding the study as a whole: Against clonotypes common to all four donors, non-shared ones had lower generation probabilities.

This clone was recorded only once. Its target is not known. The sample consisted of naive CD4+ T cells sorted from blood. Specified subset: CD45RA+ positively selected. The source is a man aged 30 to 45 in good health. The V gene is TRBV7-9, the J gene TRBJ2-5; 14 nucleotides line up with TRBD2. Here the CDR3 reads CASSLLRTSGRMKETQYF. CDR3 DNA sequence: TGTGCCAGCAGCTTACTCCGGACTAGCGGGAGGATGAAAGAGACCCAGTACTTC.